This T cell receptor beta chain was captured in a study of blood T cell repertoires in COVID-19. For the study at large: Samples taken during acute and convalescent COVID-19 were collected in the United States, Italy and Spain.

Original analysis: Estimation of nucleated cell counts relied on the amplification of reference gene primers. Method: immunoSEQ multiplex PCR; TCRdb's copy keeps in-frame clones and lacks some. The V and J calls and clone size were taken over from that table, and D and trimming were inferred from the DNA. The sample records around 100,000 clones, about 85% being singletons. The receptor was derived from a man in his forties with acute or convalescent COVID-19. Sequencing was done on a sample of peripheral blood.

The CDR3 DNA is TGCGCCAGCAGCCAAGATAGGCGACAGGACCCCCACGAGCAGTACTTC. Protein: CASSQDRRQDPHEQYF. The chain combines TRBV4-3 with TRBJ2-7; D is possibly TRBD1 (6 bases). Between the trimmed V and J ends, which lost 0 bases and 5 bases, there was a span of 17 bases. The CDR3 has 16 amino acids. The germline V gene has CDR1 LGHNA and CDR2 YSLEER.